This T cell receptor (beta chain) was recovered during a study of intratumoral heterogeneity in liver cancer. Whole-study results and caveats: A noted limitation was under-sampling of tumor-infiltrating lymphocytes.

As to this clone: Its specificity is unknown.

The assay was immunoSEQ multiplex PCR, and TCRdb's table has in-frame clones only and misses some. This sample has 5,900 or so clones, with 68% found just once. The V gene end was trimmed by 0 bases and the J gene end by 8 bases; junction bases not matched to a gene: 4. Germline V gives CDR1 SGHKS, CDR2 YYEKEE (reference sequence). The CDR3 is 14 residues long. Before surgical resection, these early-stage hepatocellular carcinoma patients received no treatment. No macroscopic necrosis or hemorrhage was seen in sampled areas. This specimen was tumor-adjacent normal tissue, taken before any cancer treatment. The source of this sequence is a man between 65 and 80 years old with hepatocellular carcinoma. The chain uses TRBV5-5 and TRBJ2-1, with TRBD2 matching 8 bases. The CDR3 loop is CASSLVLAEDEQFF. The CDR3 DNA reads TGTGCCAGCAGCTTGGTACTAGCGGAGGATGAGCAGTTCTTC.